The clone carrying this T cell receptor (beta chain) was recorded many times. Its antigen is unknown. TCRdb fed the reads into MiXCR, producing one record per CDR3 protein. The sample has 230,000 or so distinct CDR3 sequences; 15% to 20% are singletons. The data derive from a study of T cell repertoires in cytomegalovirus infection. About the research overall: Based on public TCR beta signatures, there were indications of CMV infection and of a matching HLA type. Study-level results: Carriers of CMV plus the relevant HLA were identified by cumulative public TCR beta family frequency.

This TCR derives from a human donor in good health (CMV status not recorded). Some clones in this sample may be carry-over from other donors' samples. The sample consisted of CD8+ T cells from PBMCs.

The CDR3 is CASSLFLAGGSGELFF. CDR3 bases: TGTGCCAGCAGCTTATTTCTAGCTGGGGGATCCGGGGAGCTGTTTTTT. The V and J genes are TRBV7-2 and TRBJ2-2; D may correspond to TRBD1 or TRBD2 (5 bases each). The CDR3 has 16 residues. The V end lost 2 bases, the J end lost 6 bases, and 16 bases lay between the germline ends. Germline V lookup: CDR1 SGHTA, CDR2 FQGNSA.